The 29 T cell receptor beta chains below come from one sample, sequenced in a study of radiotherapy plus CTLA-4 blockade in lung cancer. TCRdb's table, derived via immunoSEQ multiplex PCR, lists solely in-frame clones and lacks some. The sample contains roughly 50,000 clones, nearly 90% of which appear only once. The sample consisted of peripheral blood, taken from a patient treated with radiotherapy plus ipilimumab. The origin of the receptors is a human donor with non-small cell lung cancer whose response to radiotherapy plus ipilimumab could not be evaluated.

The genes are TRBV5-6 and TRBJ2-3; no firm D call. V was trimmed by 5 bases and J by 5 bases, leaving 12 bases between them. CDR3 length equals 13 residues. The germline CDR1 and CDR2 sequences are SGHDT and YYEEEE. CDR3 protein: CASRYGSRDTQYF. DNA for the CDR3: TGTGCCAGCAGGTACGGGTCCCGAGATACGCAGTATTTT.

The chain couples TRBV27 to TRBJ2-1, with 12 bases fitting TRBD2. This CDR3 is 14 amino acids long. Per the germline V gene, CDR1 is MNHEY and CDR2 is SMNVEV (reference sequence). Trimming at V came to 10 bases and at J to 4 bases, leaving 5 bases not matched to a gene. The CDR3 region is CATRLAGAYNEQFF. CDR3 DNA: TGTGCCACCAGACTAGCGGGAGCTTACAATGAGCAGTTCTTC.

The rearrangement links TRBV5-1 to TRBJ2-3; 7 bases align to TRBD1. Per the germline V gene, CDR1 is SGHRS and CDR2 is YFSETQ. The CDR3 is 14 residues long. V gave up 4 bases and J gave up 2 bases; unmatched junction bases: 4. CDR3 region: CASSPTGATDTQYF. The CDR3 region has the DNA TGCGCCAGCAGCCCTACAGGGGCCACAGATACGCAGTATTTT.

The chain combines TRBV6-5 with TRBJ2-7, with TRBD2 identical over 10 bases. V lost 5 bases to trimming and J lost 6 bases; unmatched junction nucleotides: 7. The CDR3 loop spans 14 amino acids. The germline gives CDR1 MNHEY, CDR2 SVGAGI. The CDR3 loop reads CASSVSGRAGEQYF. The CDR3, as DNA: TGTGCCAGCAGTGTAAGCGGGAGGGCCGGCGAGCAGTACTTC.

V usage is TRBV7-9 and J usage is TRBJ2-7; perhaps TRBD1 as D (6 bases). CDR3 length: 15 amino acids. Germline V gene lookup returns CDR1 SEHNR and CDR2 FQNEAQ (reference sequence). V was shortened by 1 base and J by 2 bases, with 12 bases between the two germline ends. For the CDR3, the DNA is TGTGCCAGCAGCTTAGGGTCATGGGGGCCCTACGAGCAGTACTTC. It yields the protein CASSLGSWGPYEQYF. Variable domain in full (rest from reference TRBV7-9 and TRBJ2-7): DTGVSQNPRHKITKRGQNVTFRCDPISEHNRLYWYRQTLGQGPEFLTYFQNEAQLEKSRLLSDRFSAERPKGSFSTLEIQRTEQGDSAMYLCASSLGSWGPYEQYFGPGTRLTVT.

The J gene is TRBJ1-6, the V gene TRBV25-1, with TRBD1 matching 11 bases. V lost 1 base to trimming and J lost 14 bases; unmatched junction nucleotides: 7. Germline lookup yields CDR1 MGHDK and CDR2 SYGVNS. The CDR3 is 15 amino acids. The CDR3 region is CASSESGDRGITLHF. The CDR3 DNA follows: TGTGCCAGCAGTGAATCGGGGGACAGGGGGATAACCCTCCACTTT.

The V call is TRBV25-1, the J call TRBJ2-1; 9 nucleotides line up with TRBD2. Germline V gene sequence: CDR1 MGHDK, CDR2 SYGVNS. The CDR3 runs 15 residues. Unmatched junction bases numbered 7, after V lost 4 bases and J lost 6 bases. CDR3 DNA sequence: TGTGCCAGCAGTGGGCCGGGACTAGCTAGCAATGAGCAGTTCTTC. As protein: CASSGPGLASNEQFF. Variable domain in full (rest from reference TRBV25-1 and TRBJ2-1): EADIYQTPRYLVIGTGKKITLECSQTMGHDKMYWYQQDPGMELHLIHYSYGVNSTEKGDLSSESTVSRIRTEHFPLTLESARPSHTSQYLCASSGPGLASNEQFFGPGTRLTVL.

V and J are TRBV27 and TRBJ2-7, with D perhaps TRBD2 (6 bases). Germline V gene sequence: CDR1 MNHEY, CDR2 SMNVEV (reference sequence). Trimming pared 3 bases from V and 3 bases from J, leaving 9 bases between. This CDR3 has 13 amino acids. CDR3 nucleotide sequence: TGTGCCAGCAGTTTCACCGGGAGCTACGAGCAGTACTTC. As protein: CASSFTGSYEQYF.

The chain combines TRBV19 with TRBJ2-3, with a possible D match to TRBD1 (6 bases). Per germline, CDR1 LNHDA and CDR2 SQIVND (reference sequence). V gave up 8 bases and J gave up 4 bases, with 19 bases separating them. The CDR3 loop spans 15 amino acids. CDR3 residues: CASGRSGEGPDTQYF. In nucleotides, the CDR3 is TGTGCCAGTGGACGTTCAGGGGAAGGCCCAGATACGCAGTATTTT.

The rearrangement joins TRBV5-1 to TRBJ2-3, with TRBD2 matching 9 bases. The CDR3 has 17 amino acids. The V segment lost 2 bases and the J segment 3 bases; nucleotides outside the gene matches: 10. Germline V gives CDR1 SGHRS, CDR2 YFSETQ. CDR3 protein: CASSFSPAGGLTDTQYF. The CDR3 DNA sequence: TGCGCCAGCAGCTTCTCTCCAGCGGGAGGTTTAACAGATACGCAGTATTTT.

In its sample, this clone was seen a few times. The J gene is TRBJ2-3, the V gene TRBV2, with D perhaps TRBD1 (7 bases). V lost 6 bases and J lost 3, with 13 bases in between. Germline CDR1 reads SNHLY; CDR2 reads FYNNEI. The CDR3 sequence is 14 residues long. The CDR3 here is CASSQGGVTDTQYF. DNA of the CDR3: TGTGCCAGCAGCCAGGGGGGAGTAACAGATACGCAGTATTTT.

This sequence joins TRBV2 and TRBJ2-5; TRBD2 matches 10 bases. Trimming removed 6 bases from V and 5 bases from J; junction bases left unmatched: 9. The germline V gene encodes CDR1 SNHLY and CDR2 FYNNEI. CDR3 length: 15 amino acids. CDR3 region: CASSPQRGGRETQYF. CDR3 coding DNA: TGTGCCAGCAGCCCTCAGCGGGGGGGCCGGGAGACCCAGTACTTC.

In nucleotides, the CDR3 is TGTGCCAGCAGCTCCTTCCAGGGTCCGCCCCAGCATTTT. The encoded protein is CASSSFQGPPQHF. The chain combines TRBV7-2 with TRBJ1-5; a possible D gene is TRBD1 (5 bases). There are 13 residues in the CDR3. Trimming shortened V by 4 bases and J by 9 bases, and 13 bases separated the two germline ends. Germline V CDR1 and CDR2: SGHTA, FQGNSA.

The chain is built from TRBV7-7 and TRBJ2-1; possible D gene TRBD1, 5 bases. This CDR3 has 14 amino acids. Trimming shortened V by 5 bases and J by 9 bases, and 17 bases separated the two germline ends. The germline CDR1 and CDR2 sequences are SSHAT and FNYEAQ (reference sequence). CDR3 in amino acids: CASSPLTGSAEQFF. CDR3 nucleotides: TGTGCCAGCAGCCCCCTTACAGGATCGGCTGAGCAGTTCTTC.

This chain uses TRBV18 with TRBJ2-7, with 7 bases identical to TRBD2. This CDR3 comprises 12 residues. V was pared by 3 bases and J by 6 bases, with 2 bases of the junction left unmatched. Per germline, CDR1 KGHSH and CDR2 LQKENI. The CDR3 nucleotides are TGTGCCAGCTCACCGGGGGGGGGCGAGCAGTACTTC. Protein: CASSPGGGEQYF. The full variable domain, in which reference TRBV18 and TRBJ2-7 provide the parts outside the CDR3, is NAGVMQNPRHLVRRRGQEARLRCSPMKGHSHVYWYRQLPEEGLKFMVYLQKENIIDESGMPKERFSAEFPKEGPSILRIQQVVRGDSAAYFCASSPGGGEQYFGPGTRLTVT.

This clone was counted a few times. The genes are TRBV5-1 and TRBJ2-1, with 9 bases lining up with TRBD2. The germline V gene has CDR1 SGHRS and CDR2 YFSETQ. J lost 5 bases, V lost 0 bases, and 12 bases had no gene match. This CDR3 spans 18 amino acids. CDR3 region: CASSLGGGRARLNNEQFF. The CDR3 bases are TGCGCCAGCAGCTTGGGTGGCGGGAGGGCCAGATTGAACAATGAGCAGTTCTTC.

CDR3 nucleotide sequence: TGTGCCAGCAGCTCCGACAGGGTTTCACCCCTCCACTTT. Translation gives CASSSDRVSPLHF. This rearrangement joins TRBV5-4 to TRBJ1-6; 7 bases line up with TRBD1. Germline V gene sequence: CDR1 SGHNT, CDR2 YYREEE (reference sequence). The CDR3 length is 13 residues. J lost 9 bases, V lost 3 bases, and 3 bases had no gene match.

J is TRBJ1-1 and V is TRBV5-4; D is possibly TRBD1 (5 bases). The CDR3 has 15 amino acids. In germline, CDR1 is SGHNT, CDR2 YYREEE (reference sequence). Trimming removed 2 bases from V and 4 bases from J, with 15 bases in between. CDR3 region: CASSFGGTRGTEAFF. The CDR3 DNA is TGTGCCAGCAGCTTCGGGGGGACCCGTGGCACTGAAGCTTTCTTT.

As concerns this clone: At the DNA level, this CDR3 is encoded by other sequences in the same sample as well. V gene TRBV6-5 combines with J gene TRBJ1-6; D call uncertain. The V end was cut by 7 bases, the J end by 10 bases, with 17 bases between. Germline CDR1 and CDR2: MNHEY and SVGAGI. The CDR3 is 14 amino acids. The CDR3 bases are TGTGCCAGCAAGAGGGCGTCCGTTAGCTCACCCCTCCACTTT. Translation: CASKRASVSSPLHF.

The CDR3, as DNA: TGTGCCAGCACCCCACTCAGGGGTTCGACCCCGAACACTGAAGCTTTCTTT. This gives the protein CASTPLRGSTPNTEAFF. The chain combines TRBV7-9 with TRBJ1-1, with D maybe TRBD1 (6 bases). V was cut by 7 bases and J by 1 base, with 22 bases left in between. The CDR3 extends over 17 amino acids. Germline loops: CDR1 SEHNR, CDR2 FQNEAQ (reference sequence).

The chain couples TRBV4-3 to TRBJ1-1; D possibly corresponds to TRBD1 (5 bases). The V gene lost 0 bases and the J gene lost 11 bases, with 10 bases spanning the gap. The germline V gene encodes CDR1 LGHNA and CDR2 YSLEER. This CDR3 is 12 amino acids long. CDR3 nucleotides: TGCGCCAGCAGCCAAGATGCAGGGCGTGCTTTCTTT. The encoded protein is CASSQDAGRAFF.

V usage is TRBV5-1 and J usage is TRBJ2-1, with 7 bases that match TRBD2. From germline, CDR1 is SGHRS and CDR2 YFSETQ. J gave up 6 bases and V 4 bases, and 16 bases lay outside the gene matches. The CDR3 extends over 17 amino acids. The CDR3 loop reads CASSRGVAGQGANEQFF. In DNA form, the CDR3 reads TGCGCCAGCAGCCGGGGGGTAGCCGGGCAGGGTGCCAATGAGCAGTTCTTC.

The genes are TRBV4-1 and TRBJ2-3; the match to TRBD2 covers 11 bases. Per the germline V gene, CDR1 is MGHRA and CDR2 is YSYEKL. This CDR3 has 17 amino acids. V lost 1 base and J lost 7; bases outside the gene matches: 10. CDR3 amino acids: CASSQGLAGGGGNTQYF. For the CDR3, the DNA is TGCGCCAGCAGCCAAGGGCTAGCGGGGGGTGGGGGGAATACGCAGTATTTT.

CDR3 sequence (DNA): TGCGCCAGCAGCCAAGATACGATTTTTAGCTCTGGGGCCAACGTCCTGACTTTC. It encodes CASSQDTIFSSGANVLTF. The gene calls are TRBV4-3 and TRBJ2-6, with D unclear. V was clipped by 0 bases and J by 0 bases, with 12 bases between them. The length of the CDR3 is 18 residues. In germline, CDR1 is LGHNA, CDR2 YSLEER.

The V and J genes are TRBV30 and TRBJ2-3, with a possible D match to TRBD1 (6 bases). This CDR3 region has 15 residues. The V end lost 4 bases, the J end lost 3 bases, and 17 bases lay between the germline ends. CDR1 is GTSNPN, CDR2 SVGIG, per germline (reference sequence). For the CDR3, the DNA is TGTGCCTGGACCCTAAAAGTAGGGGGTACAGATACGCAGTATTTT. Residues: CAWTLKVGGTDTQYF.

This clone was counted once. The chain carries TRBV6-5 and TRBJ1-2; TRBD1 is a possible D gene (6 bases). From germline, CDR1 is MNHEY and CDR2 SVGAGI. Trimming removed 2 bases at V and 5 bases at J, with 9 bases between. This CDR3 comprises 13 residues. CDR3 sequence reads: CASSYTQGYGYTF. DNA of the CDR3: TGTGCCAGCAGTTACACCCAGGGGTATGGCTACACCTTC.

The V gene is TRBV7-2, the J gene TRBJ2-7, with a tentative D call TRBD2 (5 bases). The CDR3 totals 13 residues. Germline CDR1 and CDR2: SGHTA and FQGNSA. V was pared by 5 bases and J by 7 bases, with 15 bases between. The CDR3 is CASSLLTGGEQYF. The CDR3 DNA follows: TGTGCCAGCAGCCTTTTGACCGGCGGGGAGCAGTACTTC.

The CDR3 coding sequence is TGTGCCAGCAGTGTGGGCAGGGATAGCAATCAGCCCCAGCATTTT. This translates into CASSVGRDSNQPQHF. The chain links TRBV2 to TRBJ1-5; D may be TRBD1 (5 bases). V lost 4 bases and J 0 bases, leaving 10 bases between the germline ends. This CDR3 is 15 amino acids long. The germline V gene has CDR1 SNHLY and CDR2 FYNNEI.

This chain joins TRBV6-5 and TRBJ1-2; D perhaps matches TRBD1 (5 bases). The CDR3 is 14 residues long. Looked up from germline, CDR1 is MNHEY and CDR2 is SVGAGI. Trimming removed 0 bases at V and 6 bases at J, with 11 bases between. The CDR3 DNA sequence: TGTGCCAGCAGTTACTCTTCCAGGGTCGATGGCTACACCTTC. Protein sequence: CASSYSSRVDGYTF.